What follows are 28 T cell receptor beta chains derived from one specimen sequenced in a study of cytomegalovirus exposure and HLA in healthy donors. PCR employed 60 Vbeta and 13 Jbeta primers. Sequencing was performed with immunoSEQ multiplex PCR; in TCRdb, only in-frame clones are kept and a portion is missing. The sample yields about 110,000 clones, roughly 70% seen once. The source material was PBMCs. The receptors were sampled from a male donor in good health and CMV-seropositive.

Only one count was recorded for this clone. V is TRBV27 and J is TRBJ2-7, with 8 nucleotides matching TRBD2. The CDR3 loop spans 15 amino acids. J was trimmed by 2 bases and V by 10 bases; bases with no gene match: 13. The V gene's germline CDR1 is MNHEY and CDR2 SMNVEV (reference sequence). The DNA for the CDR3 is TGTGCCAAGCAGCGTTACGGCGGGAGGACCTACGAGCAGTACTTC. This gives the protein CAKQRYGGRTYEQYF.

The genes are TRBV10-3 and TRBJ1-2; 9 bases are shared with TRBD1. The CDR3 has 15 residues. J was trimmed by 3 bases and V by 4 bases; bases with no gene match: 6. Looked up from germline, CDR1 is ENHRY and CDR2 is SYGVKD. The CDR3 coding sequence is TGTGCCATCAGTGGGAGACAGGGGGTACACTATGGCTACACCTTC. Its protein is CAISGRQGVHYGYTF.

The chain recombines TRBV4-2 with TRBJ2-1; 7 bases are shared with TRBD2. V gave up 4 bases and J gave up 2 bases; unmatched junction bases: 5. The CDR3 is 15 amino acids. CDR1 is LGHNA and CDR2 is YNFKEQ in the germline V gene. CDR3 residues: CASSPRLAPYNEQFF. The CDR3 nucleotides are TGTGCCAGCAGCCCCCGACTAGCCCCCTACAATGAGCAGTTCTTC.

The genes are TRBV11-1 and TRBJ1-5, with unresolved D. Germline assignment: CDR1 SGHAT and CDR2 FQDESV (reference sequence). The CDR3 consists of 15 residues. Trimming removed 5 bases from V and 0 bases from J, with 11 bases in between. CDR3 DNA sequence: TGTGCCAGCAGCCTTGGGCCAGGTAGCAATCAGCCCCAGCATTTT. Translation gives CASSLGPGSNQPQHF.

The genes are TRBV7-2 and TRBJ1-1; 7 bases are a match to TRBD1. The CDR3 sequence is 13 residues long. J gave up 6 bases and V 11 bases, and 12 bases lay outside the gene matches. Germline lookup yields CDR1 SGHTA and CDR2 FQGNSA. The DNA for the CDR3 is TGTGCCTTGACGACAGGGCCGTCCGCTGAAGCTTTCTTT. As protein: CALTTGPSAEAFF.

The genes are TRBV18 and TRBJ2-7; 8 nucleotides match TRBD1. In germline, CDR1 is KGHSH, CDR2 LQKENI. The CDR3 runs 14 residues. Trimming took 3 bases from V and 2 from J; bases not matched to a gene: 3. The CDR3, as DNA: TGTGCCAGCTCACCCGGACAGGGAACCTACGAGCAGTACTTC. Its protein product is CASSPGQGTYEQYF.

The genes are TRBV5-1 and TRBJ1-1, with 10 bases matching TRBD1. This CDR3 has 15 amino acids. Germline assignment: CDR1 SGHRS and CDR2 YFSETQ. The J segment lost 5 bases and the V segment lost 0 bases, leaving 4 bases of the junction unmatched. DNA of the CDR3: TGCGCCAGCAGCTTGGTCGGGACAGGGGTTACTGAAGCTTTCTTT. Protein: CASSLVGTGVTEAFF.

This chain connects TRBV6-5 to TRBJ1-5; D possibly corresponds to TRBD1 (5 bases). Germline CDR1 reads MNHEY; CDR2 reads SVGAGI. The germline V and J ends were trimmed by 6 bases and 5 bases, with 11 bases remaining between them. The CDR3 is 13 residues long. Written as DNA, the CDR3 is TGTGCCAGCAGCCCTGGGGGGGATCAGCCCCAGCATTTT. It yields the protein CASSPGGDQPQHF.

This clone was seen only a few times. The rearrangement joins TRBV5-1 to TRBJ2-6; D gene unclear. This CDR3 is built from 16 residues. Germline-derived CDR1 and CDR2 are SGHRS and YFSETQ. Deletions cut 0 bases from V and 4 bases from J, with 11 bases between. DNA of the CDR3: TGCGCCAGCAGCTTGGAGGCGGTTAGCGGGGCCAACGTCCTGACTTTC. Translating gives CASSLEAVSGANVLTF. The full variable domain, in which reference TRBV5-1 and TRBJ2-6 provide the parts outside the CDR3, is KAGVTQTPRYLIKTRGQQVTLSCSPISGHRSVSWYQQTPGQGLQFLFEYFSETQRNKGNFPGRFSGRQFSNSRSEMNVSTLELGDSALYLCASSLEAVSGANVLTFGAGSRLTVL.

The gene calls are TRBV18 and TRBJ2-5, with D perhaps matching TRBD2 (6 bases). CDR1 KGHSH and CDR2 LQKENI come from the germline V gene. The CDR3 is 15 amino acids. V shed 3 bases and J shed 5 bases, with 16 bases lying between them. CDR3 DNA: TGTGCCAGCTCACCTACGGGAGTTCTCCTCGAGACCCAGTACTTC. It specifies CASSPTGVLLETQYF.

The chain is built from TRBV9 and TRBJ1-2; 7 nucleotides agree with TRBD1. The CDR3 is 15 amino acids. From germline, CDR1 is SGDLS and CDR2 YYNGEE. J was trimmed by 6 bases and V by 5 bases; bases with no gene match: 13. CDR3 sequence: CASSSTGVRAHGYTF. In nucleotides, the CDR3 is TGTGCCAGCAGTAGCACAGGGGTTCGGGCTCATGGCTACACCTTC.

V gene TRBV6-6 combines with J gene TRBJ2-1; TRBD1 aligns across 7 bases. The CDR3 covers 13 residues. V gave up 7 bases and J gave up 3 bases; unmatched junction bases: 3. In germline, CDR1 is MNHNY, CDR2 SVGAGI (reference sequence). The CDR3 protein is CASTGQNYNEQFF. In DNA form, the CDR3 reads TGTGCCAGCACGGGACAGAACTACAATGAGCAGTTCTTC.

This chain connects TRBV28 to TRBJ1-1; TRBD1 aligns across 10 bases. This CDR3 has 18 amino acids. Germline V gene sequence: CDR1 MDHEN, CDR2 SYDVKM. Losses at the gene ends were 4 bases for V and 2 bases for J; bases not matched to a gene: 13. The CDR3 is CASSSGTGADYTNTEAFF. As DNA, the CDR3 is TGTGCCAGCAGTTCAGGGACAGGGGCAGACTACACCAACACTGAAGCTTTCTTT.

V usage is TRBV4-3 and J usage is TRBJ2-2, with D tentatively TRBD1 (5 bases). V lost 5 bases to trimming and J lost 6 bases, with 10 bases between them. From germline, CDR1 is LGHNA and CDR2 YSLEER. The CDR3 runs 13 residues. In DNA, the CDR3 is TGCGCCAGCAGCTCGGACAATCCCGGGGAGCTGTTTTTT. Translated, it gives CASSSDNPGELFF.

This chain uses TRBV5-8 with TRBJ1-5; 7 bases line up with TRBD1. The CDR3 length is 15 residues. Unmatched junction bases numbered 7, after V lost 0 bases and J lost 7 bases. Germline V gene sequence: CDR1 SGHTS, CDR2 YDEGEE. The DNA for the CDR3 is TGTGCCAGCAGCTTGGGAGGGGGCTGGGGACAGCCCCAGCATTTT. Translated: CASSLGGGWGQPQHF.

The chain employs TRBV19 and TRBJ2-6, with 9 bases lining up with TRBD1. CDR1 LNHDA and CDR2 SQIVND come from the germline V gene (reference sequence). CDR3 size: 18 residues. J lost 2 bases, V lost 7 bases, and 12 bases had no gene match. CDR3 bases: TGTGCCAGTACCCCCGTACAGGGGGCAAGTCCTGGGGCCAACGTCCTGACTTTC. The encoded protein is CASTPVQGASPGANVLTF.

This clone occurred a few times. CDR3 bases: TGTGCCAGCATCCTTATACAGGCACCTACAGATACGCAGTATTTT. Translating it yields CASILIQAPTDTQYF. J is TRBJ2-3 and V is TRBV6-1; D possibly corresponds to TRBD1 (5 bases). The germline gives CDR1 MNHNS, CDR2 SASEGT. V was clipped by 7 bases and J by 3 bases, with 17 bases between them. The CDR3 contains 15 residues.

The rearrangement links TRBV30 to TRBJ2-2; 8 nucleotides agree with TRBD2. This CDR3 has 16 amino acids. Germline lookup yields CDR1 GTSNPN and CDR2 SVGIG (reference sequence). V dropped 2 bases and J dropped 2; count of bases not matched to a gene: 7. Here the CDR3 DNA reads TGTGCCTGGAGTAGGGTGGGGACTAGAAACACCGGGGAGCTGTTTTTT. It codes for CAWSRVGTRNTGELFF.

The V gene is TRBV19, the J gene TRBJ1-1; 8 nucleotides agree with TRBD1. V lost 3 bases and J lost 1; bases outside the gene matches: 4. CDR1 is LNHDA, CDR2 SQIVND, per germline (reference sequence). The CDR3 extends over 15 amino acids. The CDR3 DNA reads TGTGCCAGTAGTATGGGGGGGACAGGGAACACTGAAGCTTTCTTT. Amino acid sequence: CASSMGGTGNTEAFF. The whole variable domain, filled in from reference TRBV19 and TRBJ1-1, reads DGGITQSPKYLFRKEGQNVTLSCEQNLNHDAMYWYRQDPGQGLRLIYYSQIVNDFQKGDIAEGYSVSREKKESFPLTVTSAQKNPTAFYLCASSMGGTGNTEAFFGQGTRLTVV.

With regard to this clone: Mismatch with germline at one junction end may stem from a read error. The V and J genes are TRBV4-2 and TRBJ1-2; unclear D gene. Germline V gene sequence: CDR1 LGHNA, CDR2 YNFKEQ. The CDR3 is made up of 16 amino acids. The CDR3 loop reads CASSRAYSGGNYGYPF. In DNA form, the CDR3 reads TGTGCCAGCAGCCGCGCCTATTCGGGAGGAAACTATGGCTACCCCTTC.

J is TRBJ1-2 and V is TRBV15, with unresolved D. Germline V CDR1 and CDR2: LNHNV, YYDKDF (reference sequence). Between the trimmed V and J ends, which lost 1 base and 0 bases, there was a span of 12 bases. This CDR3 is 16 amino acids long. DNA of the CDR3: TGTGCCACCAGCAGAGTTGTAGAGTCGGCTAACTATGGCTACACCTTC. This codes for CATSRVVESANYGYTF.

The chain's CDR3 is CASSIGDSTYEQYF. The CDR3 DNA reads as TGTGCCAGTAGTATAGGGGACAGCACCTACGAGCAGTACTTC. This rearrangement joins TRBV19 to TRBJ2-7, with 7 bases matching TRBD1. The CDR3 loop spans 14 amino acids. V was clipped by 1 base and J by 2 bases; unmatched bases: 2. CDR1 and CDR2 (germline): LNHDA, SQIVND (reference sequence).

This clone came up a few times. The rearrangement uses TRBV9 and TRBJ1-2; D is ambiguous. The CDR3 runs to 14 residues. V dropped 3 bases and J dropped 3 bases, with 12 bases sitting between them. The germline V gene has CDR1 SGDLS and CDR2 YYNGEE. The CDR3 DNA reads as TGTGCCAGCAGCGCGCCTCCAAGAGACTATGGCTACACCTTC. It encodes CASSAPPRDYGYTF.

This chain links TRBV7-9 with TRBJ1-2; D remains ambiguous. CDR1 is SEHNR, CDR2 FQNEAQ, per germline (reference sequence). V was clipped by 5 bases and J by 5 bases, with 18 bases between them. This CDR3 has 15 residues. CDR3: CASSRGLINDYGYTF. CDR3 bases: TGTGCCAGCAGCAGAGGCCTAATAAATGATTATGGCTACACCTTC.

The chain employs TRBV10-2 and TRBJ2-7; the match to TRBD2 covers 11 bases. Germline lookup yields CDR1 WSHSY and CDR2 SAAADI. V was clipped by 9 bases and J by 6 bases; unmatched bases: 10. CDR3 length: 14 residues. This CDR3 is CASGPLAGVGEQYF. For the CDR3, the DNA is TGCGCCAGTGGGCCACTAGCGGGGGTAGGCGAGCAGTACTTC.

V and J are TRBV25-1 and TRBJ2-1; 11 bases agree with TRBD2. V was clipped by 8 bases and J by 4 bases; unmatched bases: 10. The CDR3 sequence is 16 residues long. The germline gives CDR1 MGHDK, CDR2 SYGVNS. In nucleotides, the CDR3 is TGTGCCAGCCCCAATACTAGCGGGAGTGAATACAATGAGCAGTTCTTC. Translation: CASPNTSGSEYNEQFF.

This chain joins TRBV29-1 and TRBJ1-1; 10 bases are a match to TRBD1. The CDR3 runs 13 residues. V gave up 7 bases and J gave up 3 bases; unmatched junction bases: 5. Germline V lookup: CDR1 SQVTM, CDR2 ANQGSEA. In DNA, the CDR3 is TGCAGCGCAGGGACAGGGGTTTACACTGAAGCTTTCTTT. Its protein is CSAGTGVYTEAFF.

This sequence joins TRBV2 and TRBJ2-7; D remains unclear. The length of the CDR3 is 13 residues. Germline V gives CDR1 SNHLY, CDR2 FYNNEI. V was shortened by 7 bases and J by 2 bases, with 12 bases between the two germline ends. DNA of the CDR3: TGTGCCAGCAAGTGGGCAGTCACCTACGAGCAGTACTTC. Protein product: CASKWAVTYEQYF.